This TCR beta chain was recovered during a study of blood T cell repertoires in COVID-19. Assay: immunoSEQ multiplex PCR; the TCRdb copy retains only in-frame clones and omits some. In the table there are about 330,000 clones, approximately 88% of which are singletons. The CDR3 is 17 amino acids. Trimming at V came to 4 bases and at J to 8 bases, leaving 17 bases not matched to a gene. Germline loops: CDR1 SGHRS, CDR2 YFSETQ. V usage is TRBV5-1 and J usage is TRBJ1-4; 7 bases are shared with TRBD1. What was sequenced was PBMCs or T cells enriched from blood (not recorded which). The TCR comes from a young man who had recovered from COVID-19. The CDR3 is CASSRTGLQDLGEKLFF. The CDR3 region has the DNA TGCGCCAGCAGCCGGACAGGCCTCCAGGACTTGGGCGAAAAACTGTTTTTT.